Sequencing of this T cell receptor beta chain was carried out in a study of CD8 T cells in Susac syndrome. The germline CDR1 and CDR2 sequences are SGHDN and FVKESK. There are 14 residues in the CDR3. Trimming pared 0 bases from V and 6 bases from J, leaving 12 bases between. While CD8+ and CD4+ T cells were isolated negatively, TEMRA cells were enriched by FACS. RNA totalling roughly 0.5 to 1 ug underwent reverse transcription with random hexamers. MiXCR, applied by TCRdb to the immunoSEQ multiplex PCR reads, yields one record per CDR3 protein. Among about 300,000 distinct CDR3 sequences listed, 75% to 85% were seen once.

The J gene is TRBJ2-7, the V gene TRBV14, with no clear D. The source is a human donor with multiple sclerosis. Sequenced: CD8+ T cells from PBMCs. The CDR3: CASSQEKPTSEQYF. Written as DNA, the CDR3 is TGTGCCAGCAGCCAAGAGAAACCGACCAGCGAGCAGTACTTC.